This TCR beta chain was obtained from a study of PD-1 blockade in classical Hodgkin lymphoma. Across the whole study: Patients were infused with nivolumab 3 mg/kg every 2 weeks. Study-wide results and caveats: Patients starting nivolumab under 1 year after ASCT were excluded. CD4+ but not CD8+ TCR diversity rose significantly by C4D1. Relative to healthy donors, newly diagnosed patients reportedly had lower baseline TCR diversity, which was reported as lower still in relapsed/refractory patients.

Each patient relapsed following autologous stem cell transplantation, and prior brentuximab vedotin exposure differed. Method: immunoSEQ multiplex PCR; TCRdb's copy keeps in-frame clones and lacks some. This table has more than 90,000 clones, roughly four fifths appearing once. This clone was detected only a few times. Its target is unknown. Germline CDR1 reads LNHDA; CDR2 reads SQIVND (reference sequence). Between the trimmed V and J ends, which lost 7 bases and 2 bases, there was a span of 11 bases. The CDR3 is made up of 14 amino acids. This material consisted of peripheral blood mononuclear cells (PBMCs), taken before the second cycle of nivolumab. The TCR was taken from a human donor with classical Hodgkin lymphoma. The chain combines TRBV19 with TRBJ2-2; D is uncertain. The DNA of the CDR3 is TGTGCCAGTAAGCTGGGCCAAAACACCGGGGAGCTGTTTTTT. Its protein is CASKLGQNTGELFF.